Listed below are T cell receptor beta chains from one sample, sequenced in a study of blood T cell repertoires in COVID-19. Profiled with immunoSEQ multiplex PCR; TCRdb holds only in-frame clones, not every one. Here the sample spans 300,000 to 350,000 clones, around 86% being singletons. The sequenced sample consisted of peripheral blood. The receptors stem from a woman aged 45-65 years with COVID-19, enrolled during active disease. The CDR3 runs from the conserved cysteine through the conserved F or W. D genes are given only for firm matches. A row's size may be missing; if present it is once, few, many or a size class.

v_gene,abundance,d_gene,j_gene,len,CDR3aa,CDR3nt
TRBV11-3,few,.,TRBJ2-5,14,CASSERTAQETQYF,TGTGCCAGCAGCGAAAGAACAGCCCAAGAGACCCAGTACTTC
TRBV3-1/TRBV3-2,.,TRBD1,TRBJ2-5,15,CASSQRWTGTETQYF,TGTGCCAGCAGCCAAAGGTGGACAGGGACGGAGACCCAGTACTTC
TRBV5-1,.,.,TRBJ2-5,11,CASSEQETQYF,TGCGCCAGCAGCGAACAGGAGACCCAGTACTTC
TRBV3-1/TRBV3-2,few,.,TRBJ1-1,14,CASSLGGAMAEAFF,TGTGCCAGCAGCCTCGGAGGGGCGATGGCTGAAGCTTTCTTT
TRBV6-5,.,TRBD1,TRBJ1-1,15,CASSPLASTGLEAFF,TGTGCCAGCAGCCCCTTAGCCTCGACAGGGCTTGAAGCTTTCTTT
TRBV18,.,.,TRBJ2-1,15,CASSGRDLAPNEQFF,TGTGCCAGCTCAGGCCGGGACTTAGCCCCCAATGAGCAGTTCTTC
TRBV7-3,.,.,TRBJ2-7,14,CASSPQGGAYEQYF,TGTGCCAGCAGCCCCCAGGGGGGTGCCTACGAGCAGTACTTC
TRBV5-1,once,TRBD2,TRBJ2-3,16,CASSLLPAGDTDTQYF,TGCGCCAGCAGCTTACTTCCAGCGGGAGACACAGATACGCAGTATTTT
TRBV3-1/TRBV3-2,.,.,TRBJ2-5,14,CASSQEAVMKTQYF,TGTGCCAGCAGCCAAGAAGCGGTTATGAAGACCCAGTACTTC
TRBV3-1/TRBV3-2,once,.,TRBJ2-7,11,CASGGTYEQYF,TGTGCCAGCGGGGGGACCTACGAGCAGTACTTC
TRBV4-1,.,.,TRBJ2-5,13,CASSPPLLETQYF,TGCGCCAGCAGCCCCCCACTATTAGAGACCCAGTACTTC
TRBV30,.,.,TRBJ1-3,14,CAWSLKSTGNTIYF,TGTGCCTGGAGTCTCAAGAGTACTGGAAACACCATATATTTT
TRBV27,.,.,TRBJ1-1,15,CASSLSSSAHSEAFF,TGTGCCAGCAGTTTATCATCGTCCGCGCATTCTGAAGCTTTCTTT
TRBV6-5,.,.,TRBJ1-2,13,CASSPDLVTGYTF,TGTGCCAGCAGTCCCGACCTCGTGACAGGCTACACCTTC
TRBV29-1,once,TRBD2,TRBJ2-1,15,CSVEAQRETNNEQFF,TGCAGCGTTGAAGCCCAGCGGGAGACCAACAATGAGCAGTTCTTC
TRBV5-4,.,TRBD1,TRBJ2-7,14,CASSSRQGSYEQYF,TGTGCCAGCAGCTCGAGACAGGGGAGCTACGAGCAGTACTTC
TRBV24-1,.,TRBD1,TRBJ2-7,15,CATSDRGDRAYEQYF,TGTGCCACCAGTGACCGTGGGGACAGAGCCTACGAGCAGTACTTC
TRBV5-1,.,TRBD2,TRBJ2-1,17,CASSSPRSGRAIDEQFF,TGCGCCAGCAGCTCCCCCCGGAGCGGGAGGGCCATCGATGAGCAGTTCTTC
TRBV19,.,TRBD2,TRBJ2-7,15,CASSSAGLAGAEQYF,TGTGCCAGTAGTTCGGCGGGACTAGCGGGAGCCGAGCAGTACTTC
TRBV30,.,TRBD1,TRBJ2-7,13,CAWRVQGAGEQYF,TGTGCCTGGAGAGTACAGGGGGCGGGTGAGCAGTACTTC
TRBV18,few,TRBD1,TRBJ1-4,14,CASSPDRGNEKLFF,TGTGCCAGCTCACCAGACAGGGGGAATGAAAAACTGTTTTTT
TRBV19,.,.,TRBJ1-1,20,CASTDYGLPFLGFLNTEAFF,TGTGCCAGTACCGACTATGGGTTACCTTTCTTAGGCTTTCTGAACACTGAAGCTTTCTTT
TRBV27,.,.,TRBJ1-6,16,CASSFHPPSDNSPLHF,TGTGCCAGCAGTTTTCACCCCCCGTCGGATAATTCACCCCTCCACTTT
TRBV6-4,.,TRBD1,TRBJ1-2,16,CASSANDRGGTYGYTF,TGTGCCAGCAGTGCCAACGACAGGGGAGGTACCTATGGCTACACCTTC
TRBV29-1,.,TRBD1,TRBJ2-1,12,CSVDDRGHEQFF,TGCAGCGTTGACGACAGGGGGCATGAGCAGTTCTTC
TRBV7-8,.,TRBD1,TRBJ2-3,17,CASSQHGPGQGTDTQYF,TGTGCCAGCAGCCAACACGGGCCGGGACAGGGTACAGATACGCAGTATTTT
TRBV19,.,.,TRBJ1-2,14,CASSMGQGIYGYTF,TGTGCCAGTAGTATGGGGCAGGGGATCTATGGCTACACCTTC
TRBV2,.,.,TRBJ1-1,14,CASIKTGMNTEAFF,TGTGCCAGCATAAAGACAGGTATGAACACTGAAGCTTTCTTT
TRBV30,.,TRBD1,TRBJ2-5,15,CAWSPGQGAQETQYF,TGTGCCTGGAGCCCGGGACAGGGAGCACAAGAGACCCAGTACTTC
TRBV5-1,.,TRBD2,TRBJ2-3,14,CASRTVLAGDTQYF,TGCGCCAGCCGGACGGTACTAGCGGGAGATACGCAGTATTTT
TRBV13,few,.,TRBJ1-6,13,CASSWPSSSPLHF,TGTGCCAGCAGCTGGCCTTCCTCTTCACCCCTCCACTTT
TRBV7-2,.,TRBD2,TRBJ2-7,15,CASSLSGLAAYEQYF,TGTGCCAGCAGCTTATCCGGGCTAGCGGCCTACGAGCAGTACTTC
TRBV5-5,.,.,TRBJ2-7,15,CASSLASGPAYEQYF,TGTGCCAGCAGCTTGGCGAGCGGGCCAGCCTACGAGCAGTACTTC
TRBV6-2/TRBV6-3,.,.,TRBJ1-2,13,CASSYPLDRFLTF,TGTGCCAGCAGTTACCCCCTGGACAGATTCCTCACCTTC